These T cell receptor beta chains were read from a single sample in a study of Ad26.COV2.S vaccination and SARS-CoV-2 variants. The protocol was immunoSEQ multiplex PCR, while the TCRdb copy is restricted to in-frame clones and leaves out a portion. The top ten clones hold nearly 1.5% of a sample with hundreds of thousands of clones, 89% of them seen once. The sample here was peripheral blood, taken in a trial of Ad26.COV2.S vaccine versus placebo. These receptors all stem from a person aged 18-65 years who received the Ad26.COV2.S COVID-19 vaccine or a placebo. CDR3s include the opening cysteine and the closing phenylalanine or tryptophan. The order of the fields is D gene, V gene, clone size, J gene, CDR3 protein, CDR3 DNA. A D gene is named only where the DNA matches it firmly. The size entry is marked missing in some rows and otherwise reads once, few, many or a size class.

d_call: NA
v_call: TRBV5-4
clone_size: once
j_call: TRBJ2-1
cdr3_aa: CASSRAVSYNEQFF
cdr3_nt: TGTGCCAGCAGCCGGGCGGTCTCCTACAATGAGCAGTTCTTC

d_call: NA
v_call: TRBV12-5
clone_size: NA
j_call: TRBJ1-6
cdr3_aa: CASGPNRESPLHF
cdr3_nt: TGTGCTAGTGGACCTAACAGGGAATCACCCCTCCACTTT

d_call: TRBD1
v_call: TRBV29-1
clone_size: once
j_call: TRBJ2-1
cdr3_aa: CSGGRQGYNEQFF
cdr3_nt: TGCAGCGGTGGGAGACAGGGGTACAATGAGCAGTTCTTC

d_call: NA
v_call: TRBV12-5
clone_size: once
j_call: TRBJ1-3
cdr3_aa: CASGQDSSGNTIYF
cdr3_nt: TGTGCTAGTGGCCAGGACAGCTCTGGAAACACCATATATTTT

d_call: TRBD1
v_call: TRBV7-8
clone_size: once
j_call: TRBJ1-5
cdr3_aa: CASSLEGALNQPQHF
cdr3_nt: TGTGCCAGCAGCTTGGAGGGGGCTTTGAATCAGCCCCAGCATTTT

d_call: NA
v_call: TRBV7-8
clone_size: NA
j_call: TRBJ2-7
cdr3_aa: CASSSRTVIYEQYF
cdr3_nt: TGTGCCAGCAGCTCACGGACAGTCATCTACGAGCAGTACTTC

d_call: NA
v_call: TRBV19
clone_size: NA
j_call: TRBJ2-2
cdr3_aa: CASSNLGYTGELFF
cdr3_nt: TGTGCCAGTAGTAATTTAGGGTACACCGGGGAGCTGTTTTTT

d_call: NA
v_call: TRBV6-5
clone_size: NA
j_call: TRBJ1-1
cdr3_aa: CASTKDGGGNTEAFF
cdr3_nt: TGTGCCAGCACCAAGGACGGTGGGGGGAACACTGAAGCTTTCTTT

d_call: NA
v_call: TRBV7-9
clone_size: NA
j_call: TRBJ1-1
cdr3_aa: CASSSGWAEAFF
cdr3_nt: TGTGCCAGCAGCTCCGGTTGGGCTGAAGCTTTCTTT

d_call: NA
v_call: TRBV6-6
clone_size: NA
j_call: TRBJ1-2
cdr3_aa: CASSPISFNYGYTF
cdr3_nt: TGTGCCAGCAGTCCCATATCTTTTAACTATGGCTACACCTTC

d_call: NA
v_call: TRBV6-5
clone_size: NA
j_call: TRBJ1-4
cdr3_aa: CASSLRATNEKLFF
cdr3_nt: TGTGCCAGCAGCTTACGCGCAACTAATGAAAAACTGTTTTTT

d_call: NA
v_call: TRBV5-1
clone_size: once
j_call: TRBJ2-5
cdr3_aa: CACSPHPGETQYF
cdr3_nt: TGCGCCTGCAGCCCTCACCCGGGGGAGACCCAGTACTTC

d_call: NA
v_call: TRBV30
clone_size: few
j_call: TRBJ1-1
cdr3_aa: CAWSRGTVNTEAFF
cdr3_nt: TGTGCCTGGAGCCGGGGGACGGTGAACACTGAAGCTTTCTTT

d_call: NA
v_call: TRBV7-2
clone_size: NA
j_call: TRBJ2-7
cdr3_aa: CASSLSTPYEQYF
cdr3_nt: TGTGCCAGCAGCTTAAGTACCCCCTACGAGCAGTACTTC

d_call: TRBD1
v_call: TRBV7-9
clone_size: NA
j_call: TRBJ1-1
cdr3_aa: CASSPFLGQGFGAFF
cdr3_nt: TGTGCCAGCAGCCCATTCTTAGGACAGGGCTTTGGAGCTTTCTTT

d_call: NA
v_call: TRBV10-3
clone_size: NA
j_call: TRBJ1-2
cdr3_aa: CAISEWGGHGYTF
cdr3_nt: TGTGCCATCAGTGAGTGGGGGGGCCATGGCTACACCTTC

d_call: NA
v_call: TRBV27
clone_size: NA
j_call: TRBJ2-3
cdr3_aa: CASSLFQADTQYF
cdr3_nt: TGTGCCAGCAGTTTGTTCCAGGCAGATACGCAGTATTTT

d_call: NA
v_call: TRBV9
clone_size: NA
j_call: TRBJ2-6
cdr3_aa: CASSFTGGVNVLTF
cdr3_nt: TGTGCCAGCAGCTTTACAGGTGGGGTCAACGTCCTGACTTTC

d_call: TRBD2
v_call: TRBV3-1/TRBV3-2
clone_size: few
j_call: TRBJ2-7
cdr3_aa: CASSHGLAGSYEQYF
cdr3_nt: TGTGCCAGCAGTCACGGACTAGCGGGTTCCTACGAGCAGTACTTC

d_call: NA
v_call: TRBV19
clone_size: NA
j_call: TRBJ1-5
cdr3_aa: CASSIPTFSNQPQHF
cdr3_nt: TGTGCCAGTAGTATTCCCACATTTAGCAATCAGCCCCAGCATTTT

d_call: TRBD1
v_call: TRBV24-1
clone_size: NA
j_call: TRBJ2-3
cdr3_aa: CATSDPTLGQGGTDTQYF
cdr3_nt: TGTGCCACCAGTGATCCTACCCTTGGACAGGGTGGCACAGATACGCAGTATTTT

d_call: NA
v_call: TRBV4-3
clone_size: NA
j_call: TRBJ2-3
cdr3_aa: CASSQEGLDTQYF
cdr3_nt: TGCGCCAGCAGCCAAGAAGGGTTAGATACGCAGTATTTT

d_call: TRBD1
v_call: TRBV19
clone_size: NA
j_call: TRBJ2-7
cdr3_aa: CASRLSGTGTHEQYF
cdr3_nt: TGTGCCAGTAGACTCTCCGGGACAGGGACCCACGAGCAGTACTTC

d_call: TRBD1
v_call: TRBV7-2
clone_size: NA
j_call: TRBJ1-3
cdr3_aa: CASSLSWTGGNTIYF
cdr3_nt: TGTGCCAGCAGCTTATCCTGGACAGGGGGAAACACCATATATTTT

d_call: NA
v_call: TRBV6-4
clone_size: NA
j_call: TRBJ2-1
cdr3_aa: CASSDGATWGHNEQFF
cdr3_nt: TGTGCCAGCAGTGACGGAGCCACATGGGGCCACAATGAGCAGTTCTTC

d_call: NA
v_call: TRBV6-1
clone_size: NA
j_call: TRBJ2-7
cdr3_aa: CASSEYRTYEQYF
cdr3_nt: TGTGCCAGCAGTGAATACAGGACCTACGAGCAGTACTTC

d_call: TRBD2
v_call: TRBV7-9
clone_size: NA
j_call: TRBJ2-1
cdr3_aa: CASSSLAVIYNEQFF
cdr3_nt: TGTGCCAGCAGCTCACTAGCGGTCATTTACAATGAGCAGTTCTTC

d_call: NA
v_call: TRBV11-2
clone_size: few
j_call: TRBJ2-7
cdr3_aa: CASTPGPSYEQYF
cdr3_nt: TGTGCCAGCACCCCGGGACCATCCTACGAGCAGTACTTC

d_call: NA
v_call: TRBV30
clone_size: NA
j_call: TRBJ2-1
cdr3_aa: CAWSVHGRLGNEQFF
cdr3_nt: TGTGCCTGGAGTGTACACGGGAGACTGGGAAATGAGCAGTTCTTC

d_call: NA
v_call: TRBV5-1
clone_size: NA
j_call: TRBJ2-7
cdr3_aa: CASSSQGTFSYEQYF
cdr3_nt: TGCGCCAGCAGCTCACAGGGAACCTTCTCCTACGAGCAGTACTTC

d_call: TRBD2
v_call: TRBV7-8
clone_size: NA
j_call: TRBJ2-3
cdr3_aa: CASSWTSGSFGTDTQYF
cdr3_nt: TGTGCCAGCAGCTGGACTAGCGGGAGTTTTGGCACAGATACGCAGTATTTT

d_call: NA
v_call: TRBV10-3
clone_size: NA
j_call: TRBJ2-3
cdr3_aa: CAIRTGTSTDTQYF
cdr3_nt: TGTGCCATCAGGACAGGGACTAGCACAGATACGCAGTATTTT

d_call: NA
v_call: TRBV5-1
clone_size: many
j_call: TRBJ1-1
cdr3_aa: CASHPSRNTEAFF
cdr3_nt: TGCGCCAGCCACCCCAGCAGGAACACTGAAGCTTTCTTT

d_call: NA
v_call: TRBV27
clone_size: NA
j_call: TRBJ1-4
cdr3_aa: CASSPGTAVNEKLFF
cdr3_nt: TGTGCCAGCAGTCCAGGGACGGCTGTCAATGAAAAACTGTTTTTT

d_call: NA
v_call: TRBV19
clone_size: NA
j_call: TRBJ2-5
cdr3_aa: CASGRGRGETQYF
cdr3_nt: TGTGCCAGTGGCCGGGGCCGAGGGGAGACCCAGTACTTC

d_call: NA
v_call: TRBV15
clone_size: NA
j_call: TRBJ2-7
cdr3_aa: CATSRDVGDTYEQYF
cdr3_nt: TGTGCCACCAGCAGAGATGTAGGGGATACCTACGAGCAGTACTTC

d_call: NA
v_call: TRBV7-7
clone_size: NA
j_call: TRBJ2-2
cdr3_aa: CASSLAAYPGNTGELFF
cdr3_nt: TGTGCTAGCAGCTTAGCGGCTTACCCGGGGAACACCGGGGAGCTGTTTTTT

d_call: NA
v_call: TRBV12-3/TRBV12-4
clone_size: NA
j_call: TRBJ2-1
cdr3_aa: CASSYGGEQFF
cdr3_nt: TGTGCCAGCAGCTACGGAGGGGAGCAGTTCTTC

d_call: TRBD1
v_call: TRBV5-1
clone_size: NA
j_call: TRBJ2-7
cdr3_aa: CASSPQRQGISYEQYF
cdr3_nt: TGCGCCAGCAGCCCCCAAAGACAGGGAATCTCCTACGAGCAGTACTTC

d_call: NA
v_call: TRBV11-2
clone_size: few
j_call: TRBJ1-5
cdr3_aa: CASSFGLGQPQHF
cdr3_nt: TGTGCCAGCAGCTTTGGGTTGGGGCAGCCCCAGCATTTT

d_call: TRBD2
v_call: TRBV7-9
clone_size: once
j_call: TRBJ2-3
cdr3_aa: CASSLSGSPFFSTDTQYF
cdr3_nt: TGTGCCAGCAGCCTCAGCGGGAGCCCCTTCTTTAGCACAGATACGCAGTATTTT

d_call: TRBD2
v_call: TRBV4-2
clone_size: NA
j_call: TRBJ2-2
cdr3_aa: CASSQDSGLAPGELFF
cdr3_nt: TGTGCCAGCAGCCAAGATTCGGGACTAGCCCCCGGGGAGCTGTTTTTT

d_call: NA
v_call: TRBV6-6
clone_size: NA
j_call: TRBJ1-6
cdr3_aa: CASSYSMPDSPLHF
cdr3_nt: TGTGCCAGCAGTTACTCGATGCCGGATTCACCCCTCCACTTT

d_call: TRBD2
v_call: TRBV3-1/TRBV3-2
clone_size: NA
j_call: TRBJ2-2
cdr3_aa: CASSPGLAAAGELFF
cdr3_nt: TGTGCCAGCAGCCCGGGACTAGCGGCCGCCGGGGAGCTGTTTTTT

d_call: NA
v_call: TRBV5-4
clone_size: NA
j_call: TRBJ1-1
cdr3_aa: CAGRGGNTEAFF
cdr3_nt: TGTGCCGGGAGAGGGGGGAACACTGAAGCTTTCTTT

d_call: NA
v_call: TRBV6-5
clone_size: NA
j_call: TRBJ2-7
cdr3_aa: CASSYAYRAGYEQYF
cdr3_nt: TGTGCCAGCAGTTACGCCTACAGGGCGGGGTACGAGCAGTACTTC